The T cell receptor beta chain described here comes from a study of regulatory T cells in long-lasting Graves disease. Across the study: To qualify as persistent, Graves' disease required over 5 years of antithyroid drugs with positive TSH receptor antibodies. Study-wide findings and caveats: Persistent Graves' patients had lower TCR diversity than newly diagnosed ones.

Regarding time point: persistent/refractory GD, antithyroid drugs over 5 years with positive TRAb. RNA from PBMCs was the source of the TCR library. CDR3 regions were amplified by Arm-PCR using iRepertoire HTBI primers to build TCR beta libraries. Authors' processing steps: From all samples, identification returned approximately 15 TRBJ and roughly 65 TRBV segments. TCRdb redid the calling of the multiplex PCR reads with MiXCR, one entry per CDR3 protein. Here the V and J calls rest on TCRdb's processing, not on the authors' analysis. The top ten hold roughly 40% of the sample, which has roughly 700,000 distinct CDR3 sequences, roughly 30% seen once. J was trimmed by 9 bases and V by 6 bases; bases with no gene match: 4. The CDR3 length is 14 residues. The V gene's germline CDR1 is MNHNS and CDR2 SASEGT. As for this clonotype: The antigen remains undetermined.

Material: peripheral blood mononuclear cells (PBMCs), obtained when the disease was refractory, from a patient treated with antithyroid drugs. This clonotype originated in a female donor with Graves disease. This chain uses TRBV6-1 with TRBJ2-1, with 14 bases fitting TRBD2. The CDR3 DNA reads TGTGCCAGCAGCGGGACTAGCGGGAGTAGTGAGCAGTTCTTC. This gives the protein CASSGTSGSSEQFF.